One and the same sample provided the 12 T cell receptor beta chains below, sequenced in a study of T cells in women clearing cervical HPV infection (dated by TCRdb to the late 2010s). Receptor libraries were prepared by the immunoSEQ multiplex PCR assay. The table comes from immuneACCESS by way of TCRdb, which keeps in-frame sequences with V and J called. Part of the clones is missing from these tables; in studies checked, under half for an unresolved V gene and the rest for unknown reasons. The table for this sample shows some 20,000 clones. The ten largest account for roughly an eighth of the sample. The source material was blood buffy coat. Receptor source: a woman aged 18-70 years with a cervical HPV16 infection that either progressed to CIN3+ or cleared (not recorded which).

A word on this clone: With the read ending 3 residues before the CDR3 end, the germline J gene is used to fill in that end. The chain carries TRBV10-2 and TRBJ2-1; TRBD2 agrees at 12 bases. This CDR3 spans 15 amino acids. Germline V gene sequence: CDR1 WSHSY, CDR2 SAAADI. J gave up 4 bases and V 2 bases, and 0 bases lay outside the gene matches. The part of the CDR3 DNA that was read is TGCGCCAGCAGTGAGACTAGCGGGGGGTACAATGAG. Amino acid sequence: CASSETSGGYNE. The complete CDR3 reads CASSETSGGYNEQFF.

Details on this clone: The CDR3 goes on 3 residues after the read ends, and that part is filled in from the germline J gene. The chain uses TRBV7-2 and TRBJ2-7, with TRBD2 matching over 7 bases. The CDR3 spans 14 residues. CDR1 is SGHTA and CDR2 is FQGNSA in the germline V gene. V lost 1 base and J lost 4; bases outside the gene matches: 4. CDR3 residues: CASSLVPSGYEQYF. The CDR3 DNA, read in part, is TGTGCCAGCAGCTTAGTTCCTAGCGGATACGAG.

Of note for this clone: From the germline J gene comes the end of the CDR3, since the read stops 3 residues before it. This chain connects TRBV20-1 to TRBJ2-5; tentatively, D is TRBD1 (7 bases). This CDR3 is built from 14 residues. The V end lost 0 bases, the J end lost 5 bases, and 13 bases lay between the germline ends. Germline loops: CDR1 DFQATT, CDR2 SNEGSKA (reference sequence). The CDR3 loop is CSARDPTGRETQYF. CDR3 DNA (partial): TGCAGTGCTAGAGACCCGACAGGGAGGGAGACC.

With respect to this clone: The read terminates 3 residues before the CDR3 end, so the remaining end is supplied by the germline J gene. This sequence joins TRBV7-2 and TRBJ2-5, with D possibly TRBD2 on 5 matching bases. Trimming shortened V by 2 bases and J by 4 bases, and 8 bases separated the two germline ends. This CDR3 is built from 13 residues. Germline CDR1 reads SGHTA; CDR2 reads FQGNSA. The CDR3 sequence: CASSLFSGETQYF. CDR3 DNA, as far as it was read: TGTGCCAGCAGCTTATTCAGCGGAGAGACC.

A word on this clone: The CDR3 end falls 3 residues outside the read, so it is completed with the germline J gene. The J gene is TRBJ2-3, the V gene TRBV28; a possible D gene is TRBD2 (7 bases). The CDR3 consists of 14 residues. Germline V gives CDR1 MDHEN, CDR2 SYDVKM. The germline V and J ends were trimmed by 6 bases and 3 bases, with 13 bases remaining between them. This chain's CDR3 is CASRPQGGTDTQYF. The sequenced CDR3 bases are TGTGCCAGCAGGCCACAGGGAGGGACAGATACG.

Worth noting for this clone: The junction and the germline gene differ at one end; a read error may be behind it. The DNA ends 3 residues before the CDR3 does, and the rest of the CDR3 is filled in from the germline J gene. V is TRBV4-2 and J is TRBJ1-1; D might be TRBD1 (6 bases). The germline V gene encodes CDR1 LGHNA and CDR2 YNFKEQ. The CDR3 is made up of 15 amino acids. The CDR3 here is CASGMKQGRDTEAFF. The DNA read from the CDR3 is TGCGCCAGCGGAATGAAACAGGGTAGGGACACTGAA.

Comments on this clone: The CDR3 extends 3 residues past the end of the read, so its final part is completed from the germline J gene. The chain is built from TRBV6-1 and TRBJ1-4; D is undetermined. V lost 4 bases to trimming and J lost 2 bases, with 5 bases between them. The CDR3 totals 13 residues. CDR1 and CDR2 from the germline V gene are MNHNS and SASEGT. The CDR3 bases that were read are TGTGCCAGCAGTGTCATGACTAATGAAAAA. Its protein product is CASSVMTNEK. The whole CDR3 sequence reads CASSVMTNEKLFF.

The sequenced part of the CDR3 DNA is TGTGCCAGCAGCTTAGCGGCAGGGGTAACCTACGAG. Its translation: CASSLAAGVTYE. The CDR3 in full is CASSLAAGVTYEQYF. The V gene is TRBV7-9, the J gene TRBJ2-7, with a weak D call TRBD1 (6 bases). The read is 3 residues too short to cover the CDR3 end, so that end is filled in from the germline J gene. V lost 0 bases, J lost 2 bases, and 11 bases lay in between. The CDR3 is 15 amino acids. Germline V gene sequence: CDR1 SEHNR, CDR2 FQNEAQ (reference sequence). The whole variable domain, filled in from reference TRBV7-9 and TRBJ2-7, reads DTGVSQNPRHKITKRGQNVTFRCDPISEHNRLYWYRQTLGQGPEFLTYFQNEAQLEKSRLLSDRFSAERPKGSFSTLEIQRTEQGDSAMYLCASSLAAGVTYEQYFGPGTRLTVT.

Points on this clone: The read falls 3 residues short of the CDR3 end, and the missing part is taken from the germline J gene. The V gene is TRBV30, the J gene TRBJ1-2; D unresolved. The V and J ends lost 5 bases and 2 bases respectively, with 12 bases between them. This CDR3 comprises 13 residues. Germline-derived CDR1 and CDR2 are GTSNPN and SVGIG (reference sequence). CDR3: CAWGLRRNYGYTF. The CDR3 DNA, read in part, is TGTGCCTGGGGTTTGAGAAGGAACTATGGC.

CDR3 DNA, as far as it was read: TGTGCCAGCGGCGGACTAGCGGGAGTCCACAATGAG. Its translation is CASGGLAGVHNE. From start to end, the CDR3 is CASGGLAGVHNEQFF. The J gene is TRBJ2-1, the V gene TRBV11-2; TRBD2 aligns across 13 bases. Read coverage stops 3 residues before the CDR3 terminus; the germline J gene supplies the remainder. The CDR3 covers 15 residues. After removal of 8 bases from V and 5 bases from J, the junction contained 6 bases not matched to a gene. Germline V gene lookup returns CDR1 SGHAT and CDR2 FQNNGV.

The CDR3 reads CASSLGRRTEAFF. CDR3 DNA, as far as it was read: TGTGCCAGCAGTTTAGGCAGGAGGACTGAA. This chain uses TRBV28 with TRBJ1-1, with D unresolved. The observed sequence ends 3 residues before the CDR3 terminus, with the missing tail filled in from the germline J gene. V lost 2 bases, J lost 5 bases, and 9 bases lay in between. The CDR3 has 13 amino acids. Germline lookup yields CDR1 MDHEN and CDR2 SYDVKM.

The CDR3 sequence: CASGSGTYNEQFF. The CDR3 DNA, read in part, is TGTGCCAGCGGTAGCGGGACCTACAATGAG. The V and J genes are TRBV2 and TRBJ2-1; 8 positions match TRBD2. The sequence runs out 3 residues before the end of the CDR3; the remainder is reconstructed from the germline J gene. V was clipped by 8 bases and J by 2 bases; unmatched bases: 2. The CDR3 is 13 residues long. The germline V gene has CDR1 SNHLY and CDR2 FYNNEI.